This is a list of T cell receptor beta chains from one sample in a study of early T cells in non-severe SARS-CoV-2 infection. TCRdb re-derived calls from the 5' RACE reads in MiXCR, one entry per CDR3 protein. The data contain around 70,000 distinct CDR3 sequences, 12% of them singletons. Sequenced material: whole blood. The receptors shown here come from an adult who was a healthcare worker with PCR-confirmed SARS-CoV-2 infection or an uninfected control (not recorded which). The CDR3 runs from the conserved cysteine through the conserved F or W. The order of the fields is CDR3 DNA, CDR3 protein, V gene, D gene, J gene, clone size. A D gene is named only where the DNA matches it firmly. Clone size, where shown, is once, few, many, or a class for clones that have expanded.

cdr3_nt: TGTGCCAGCAGCCCCAGAGGGGGGGCGGCTTACAATGAGCAGTTCTTC
cdr3_aa: CASSPRGGAAYNEQFF
v_call: TRBV6-2/TRBV6-3
d_call: NA
j_call: TRBJ2-1
clone_size: many

cdr3_nt: TGTGCCAGCAGTGAAGCAACAGGGGGCGGCGGGGAGCTGTTTTTT
cdr3_aa: CASSEATGGGGELFF
v_call: TRBV6-1
d_call: TRBD1
j_call: TRBJ2-2
clone_size: many

cdr3_nt: TGCAGCGTTGAGGGACTCCCTGAGGATACGCAGTATTTT
cdr3_aa: CSVEGLPEDTQYF
v_call: TRBV29-1
d_call: NA
j_call: TRBJ2-3
clone_size: NA

cdr3_nt: TGCGCCAGCAGCCAAGGAACAGGGTACACCGGGGAGCTGTTTTTT
cdr3_aa: CASSQGTGYTGELFF
v_call: TRBV4-1
d_call: NA
j_call: TRBJ2-2
clone_size: few

cdr3_nt: TGTGCCAGCAGCCCGACTAGCGGGAGTTCGTCGCAGACCCAGTACTTC
cdr3_aa: CASSPTSGSSSQTQYF
v_call: TRBV7-6
d_call: TRBD2
j_call: TRBJ2-5
clone_size: few

cdr3_nt: TGTGCCAGCTCACCGGGGACTGCCGATAATTCACCCCTCCACTTT
cdr3_aa: CASSPGTADNSPLHF
v_call: TRBV18
d_call: NA
j_call: TRBJ1-6
clone_size: NA

cdr3_nt: TGTGCCAGCATCGGGGCCTCTGGGGCCGGGACTCTACGTCTTCACTCCTACAATGAGCAGTTCTTC
cdr3_aa: CASIGASGAGTLRLHSYNEQFF
v_call: TRBV21-1
d_call: NA
j_call: TRBJ2-1
clone_size: NA

cdr3_nt: TGTGCCAGCAGGAAGGGACAGTCCACAGATACGCAGTATTTT
cdr3_aa: CASRKGQSTDTQYF
v_call: TRBV7-2
d_call: TRBD1
j_call: TRBJ2-3
clone_size: few

cdr3_nt: TGTGCCAGCAGCTTAGAGGCGGGATCCACAGATACGCAGTATTTT
cdr3_aa: CASSLEAGSTDTQYF
v_call: TRBV7-8
d_call: NA
j_call: TRBJ2-3
clone_size: many

cdr3_nt: TGTGCCAGCAGCCGGGACCCCATCTCGGAGCAGTTCTTC
cdr3_aa: CASSRDPISEQFF
v_call: TRBV7-3
d_call: NA
j_call: TRBJ2-1
clone_size: NA

cdr3_nt: TGCAGCGCGGATGACATGTACCAAGAGACCCAGTACTTC
cdr3_aa: CSADDMYQETQYF
v_call: TRBV29-1
d_call: NA
j_call: TRBJ2-5
clone_size: many

cdr3_nt: TGTGCCTGCAGCTTAACAGGGCGGGAGGACTACGAGCAGTACTTC
cdr3_aa: CACSLTGREDYEQYF
v_call: TRBV7-9
d_call: TRBD2
j_call: TRBJ2-7
clone_size: NA

cdr3_nt: TGCGCCAGCAGCCAAGATGTTATGGGCCTCGCCGGGGAGCTGTTTTTT
cdr3_aa: CASSQDVMGLAGELFF
v_call: TRBV4-1
d_call: NA
j_call: TRBJ2-2
clone_size: many

cdr3_nt: TGCAGCGCAACTAGCGGGAGGGTCAATGAGCAGTTCTTC
cdr3_aa: CSATSGRVNEQFF
v_call: TRBV20-1
d_call: TRBD2
j_call: TRBJ2-1
clone_size: few

cdr3_nt: TGTGCCAGCAGATCCGGGACAGGCCTATATAGCAATCAGCCCCAGCATTTT
cdr3_aa: CASRSGTGLYSNQPQHF
v_call: TRBV6-5
d_call: TRBD1
j_call: TRBJ1-5
clone_size: many

cdr3_nt: TGTGCCAGCAGTTCTGGCGGGAGTAAGTCCCACGAGCAGTACTTC
cdr3_aa: CASSSGGSKSHEQYF
v_call: TRBV28
d_call: TRBD2
j_call: TRBJ2-7
clone_size: few

cdr3_nt: TGCGCCAGCAGCTCGGAACCCTCTAGCACAGATACGCAGTATTTT
cdr3_aa: CASSSEPSSTDTQYF
v_call: TRBV5-1
d_call: NA
j_call: TRBJ2-3
clone_size: NA

cdr3_nt: TGTGCCAGCAGAACCGGAGGGACAGGGGGCAATCAGCCCCAGCATTTT
cdr3_aa: CASRTGGTGGNQPQHF
v_call: TRBV28
d_call: TRBD1
j_call: TRBJ1-5
clone_size: few

cdr3_nt: TGTGCCATCAGTGAGGATCAAGAGACCCAGTACTTC
cdr3_aa: CAISEDQETQYF
v_call: TRBV10-3
d_call: NA
j_call: TRBJ2-5
clone_size: NA

cdr3_nt: TGCAGTGCTAGAGATCGAGGACTAGAGAACACCGGGGAGCTGTTTTTT
cdr3_aa: CSARDRGLENTGELFF
v_call: TRBV20-1
d_call: TRBD2
j_call: TRBJ2-2
clone_size: many

cdr3_nt: TGCAGCGTTGAAGATTCCTCGAACCTCGATCAGCCCCAGCATTTT
cdr3_aa: CSVEDSSNLDQPQHF
v_call: TRBV29-1
d_call: NA
j_call: TRBJ1-5
clone_size: many

cdr3_nt: TGTGCCAGCAGTCCACGACTAGGCGGAGAGACCCAGTACTTC
cdr3_aa: CASSPRLGGETQYF
v_call: TRBV6-2/TRBV6-3
d_call: NA
j_call: TRBJ2-5
clone_size: few

cdr3_nt: TGCAGTGCTACTGATCTAAACACCGGGGAGCTGTTTTTT
cdr3_aa: CSATDLNTGELFF
v_call: TRBV20-1
d_call: NA
j_call: TRBJ2-2
clone_size: many

cdr3_nt: TGCAGCGTTGAGGCAGGAACTAACTATGGCTACACCTTC
cdr3_aa: CSVEAGTNYGYTF
v_call: TRBV29-1
d_call: NA
j_call: TRBJ1-2
clone_size: medium-sized

cdr3_nt: TGCAGTGCTAGATGGGACACACCACAAGAGACCCAGTACTTC
cdr3_aa: CSARWDTPQETQYF
v_call: TRBV20-1
d_call: NA
j_call: TRBJ2-5
clone_size: NA

cdr3_nt: TGTGCCAGCAGTTTGGCCGGATCGGGGGGCTCTGAAGCTTTCTTT
cdr3_aa: CASSLAGSGGSEAFF
v_call: TRBV28
d_call: NA
j_call: TRBJ1-1
clone_size: many

cdr3_nt: TGTGCCAGCAGTCAAGCGGGGGGGATAGAGACCCAGTACTTC
cdr3_aa: CASSQAGGIETQYF
v_call: TRBV27
d_call: TRBD2
j_call: TRBJ2-5
clone_size: many

cdr3_nt: TGTGCCAGCAGCCCCCGGCGTCTGAACACTGAAGCTTTCTTT
cdr3_aa: CASSPRRLNTEAFF
v_call: TRBV13
d_call: NA
j_call: TRBJ1-1
clone_size: few

cdr3_nt: TGCGCCAGCAGCCGAGACCCGGCGGAGGGCTACACCTTC
cdr3_aa: CASSRDPAEGYTF
v_call: TRBV5-1
d_call: NA
j_call: TRBJ1-2
clone_size: many

cdr3_nt: TGCGCCAGCAGCAACAGGGTGAGCACAGATACGCAGTATTTT
cdr3_aa: CASSNRVSTDTQYF
v_call: TRBV5-1
d_call: NA
j_call: TRBJ2-3
clone_size: many